This record covers a single T cell receptor beta chain. Between the trimmed V and J ends, which lost 4 bases and 4 bases, there was a span of 8 bases. The CDR3 length is 13 residues. The germline gives CDR1 MRHNA, CDR2 SNTAGT. This entry is derived from a study of OX40 agonist ivuxolimab in advanced cancers. The method was immunoSEQ multiplex PCR; TCRdb's version includes in-frame clones alone and lacks a portion of them. The sample records 8,500 to 11,000 clones, 77% being singletons. Here the sequenced sample was CD4+ or CD8+ T cells sorted from blood, taken in a trial of the OX40 agonist ivuxolimab. The gene calls are TRBV6-4 and TRBJ2-1; the D gene is possibly TRBD2 (6 bases). The TCR originated in an adult with an advanced solid tumor such as melanoma, head and neck, liver or kidney cancer. CDR3 sequence reads: CASSAGVYNEQFF. The CDR3 DNA reads as TGTGCCAGCAGTGCGGGAGTATACAATGAGCAGTTCTTC.